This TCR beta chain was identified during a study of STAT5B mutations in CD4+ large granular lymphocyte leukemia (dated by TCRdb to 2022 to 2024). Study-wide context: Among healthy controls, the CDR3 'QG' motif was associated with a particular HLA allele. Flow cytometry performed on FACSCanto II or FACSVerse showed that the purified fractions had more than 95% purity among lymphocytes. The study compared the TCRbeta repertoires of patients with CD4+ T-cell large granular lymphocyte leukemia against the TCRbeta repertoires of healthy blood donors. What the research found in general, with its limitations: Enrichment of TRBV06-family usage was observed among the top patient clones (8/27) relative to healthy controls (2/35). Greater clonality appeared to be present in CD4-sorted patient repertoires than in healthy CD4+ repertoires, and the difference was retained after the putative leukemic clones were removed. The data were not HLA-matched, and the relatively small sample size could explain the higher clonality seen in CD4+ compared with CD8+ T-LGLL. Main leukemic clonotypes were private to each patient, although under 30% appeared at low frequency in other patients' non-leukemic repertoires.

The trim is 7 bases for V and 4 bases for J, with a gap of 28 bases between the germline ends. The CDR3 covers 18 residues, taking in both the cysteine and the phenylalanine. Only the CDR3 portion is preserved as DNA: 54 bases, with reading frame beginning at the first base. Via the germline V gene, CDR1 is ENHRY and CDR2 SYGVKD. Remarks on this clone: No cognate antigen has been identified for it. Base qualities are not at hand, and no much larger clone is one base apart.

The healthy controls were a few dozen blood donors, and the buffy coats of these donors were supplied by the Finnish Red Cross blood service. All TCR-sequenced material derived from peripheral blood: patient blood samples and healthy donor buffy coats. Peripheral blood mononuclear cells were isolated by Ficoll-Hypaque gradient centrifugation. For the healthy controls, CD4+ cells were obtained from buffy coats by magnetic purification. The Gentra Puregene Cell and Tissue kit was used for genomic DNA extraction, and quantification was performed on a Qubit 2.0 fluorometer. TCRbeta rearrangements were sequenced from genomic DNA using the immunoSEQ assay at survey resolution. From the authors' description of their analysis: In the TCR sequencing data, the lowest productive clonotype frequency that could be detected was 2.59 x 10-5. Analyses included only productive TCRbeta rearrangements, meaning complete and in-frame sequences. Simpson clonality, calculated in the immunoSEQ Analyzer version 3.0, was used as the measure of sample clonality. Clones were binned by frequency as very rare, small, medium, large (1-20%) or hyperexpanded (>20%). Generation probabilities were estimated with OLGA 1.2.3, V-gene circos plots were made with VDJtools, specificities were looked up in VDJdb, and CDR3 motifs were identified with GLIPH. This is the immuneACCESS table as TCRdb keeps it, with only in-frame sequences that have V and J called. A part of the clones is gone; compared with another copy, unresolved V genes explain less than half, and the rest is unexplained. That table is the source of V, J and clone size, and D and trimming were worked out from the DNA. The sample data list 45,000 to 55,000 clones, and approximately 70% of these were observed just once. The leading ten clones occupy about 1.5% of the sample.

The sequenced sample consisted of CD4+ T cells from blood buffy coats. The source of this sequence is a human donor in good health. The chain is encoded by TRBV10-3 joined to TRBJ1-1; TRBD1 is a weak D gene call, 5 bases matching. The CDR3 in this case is CAIKTGTPRSRGATEAFF. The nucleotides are TGTGCCATCAAGACCGGGACTCCCCGTTCAAGAGGGGCCACTGAAGCTTTCTTT.